The 9 T cell receptor beta chains reported below all come from one sample, sequenced in a study of beta chain features in type 1 diabetes. Sequencing targeted expressed TCRB transcripts, as all isolated RNA had been reverse transcribed. Sequencing was performed with immunoSEQ multiplex PCR; in TCRdb, only in-frame clones are kept and a portion is missing. The sample yields 110,000 to 150,000 clones, about 10% seen once. The sequenced sample was central memory CD4+ T cells from blood. These receptors were taken from a man aged 18 to 29 in good health.

In this sample, this clone turned up a few times. V usage is TRBV28 and J usage is TRBJ1-2; D might be TRBD1 (5 bases). Germline CDR1 and CDR2: MDHEN and SYDVKM. This CDR3 spans 14 amino acids. Trimming took off 7 bases at V and 4 bases at J, with 16 bases between the two ends. The CDR3 DNA reads as TGTGCCAGCACCCCCGGACGGGGGATCTATGGCTACACCTTC. It encodes CASTPGRGIYGYTF.

V gene TRBV7-3 combines with J gene TRBJ2-1; tentatively, D is TRBD2 (6 bases). The ends were cut back, 5 bases at V and 4 bases at J, with 15 bases in the middle. Germline V lookup: CDR1 SGHTA, CDR2 FQGTGA. This CDR3 region has 15 residues. The DNA for the CDR3 is TGTGCCAGCAGCCCTAGCCGGGACTTTTACAATGAGCAGTTCTTC. It specifies CASSPSRDFYNEQFF.

The genes are TRBV18 and TRBJ1-4, with 7 bases lining up with TRBD1. CDR3 length: 15 amino acids. V was clipped by 3 bases and J by 3 bases; unmatched bases: 4. Germline CDR1 is KGHSH and CDR2 is LQKENI. In DNA form, the CDR3 reads TGTGCCAGCTCACCCGGACAGGTGGCTAATGAAAAACTGTTTTTT. Protein product: CASSPGQVANEKLFF.

This clone was seen a few times. The V call is TRBV6-1, the J call TRBJ2-5; D gene ambiguous. The CDR3 is made up of 17 amino acids. Germline V gives CDR1 MNHNS, CDR2 SASEGT. Between the trimmed V and J ends, which lost 1 base and 0 bases, there was a span of 15 bases. The chain's CDR3 is CASSEDGRLPYQETQYF. CDR3 nucleotide sequence: TGTGCCAGCAGTGAAGACGGTCGTCTTCCCTACCAAGAGACCCAGTACTTC.

This clone occurred a few times. V gene TRBV27 combines with J gene TRBJ1-5; 8 nucleotides match TRBD1. The CDR3 consists of 14 residues. In germline, CDR1 is MNHEY, CDR2 SMNVEV (reference sequence). With 7 bases clipped from V and 4 bases from J, the junction kept 6 bases outside the gene matches. This CDR3 is CASKNGQGNQPQHF. The CDR3 DNA reads as TGTGCCAGCAAAAACGGACAGGGTAATCAGCCCCAGCATTTT.

The rearrangement links TRBV14 to TRBJ1-6; 7 nucleotides agree with TRBD1. With 4 bases clipped from V and 8 bases from J, the junction kept 5 bases outside the gene matches. CDR1 SGHDN and CDR2 FVKESK come from the germline V gene. The CDR3 extends over 14 amino acids. CDR3 sequence (DNA): TGTGCCAGCAGCCGAGGGACAGCTTATTCACCCCTCCACTTT. It translates to CASSRGTAYSPLHF. Based on the CDR3 plus reference TRBV14 and TRBJ1-6, the full variable domain is EAGVTQFPSHSVIEKGQTVTLRCDPISGHDNLYWYRRVMGKEIKFLLHFVKESKQDESGMPNNRFLAERTGGTYSTLKVQPAELEDSGVYFCASSRGTAYSPLHFGNGTRLTVT.

About this clone itself: The identical CDR3 is also encoded by other nucleotide sequences in the sample. This chain uses TRBV20-1 with TRBJ2-7; 7 bases match TRBD2. With 6 bases clipped from V and 3 bases from J, the junction kept 2 bases outside the gene matches. This CDR3 contains 11 residues. Per germline, CDR1 DFQATT and CDR2 SNEGSKA (reference sequence). The DNA of the CDR3 is TGCAGTGCGGGGGGGGGCTACGAGCAGTACTTC. Amino acid sequence: CSAGGGYEQYF.

This clone was seen only a few times. This chain connects TRBV5-7 to TRBJ1-5; 10 bases map to TRBD1. TRBV5-7 is an ORF for which the function is uncertain. After removal of 2 bases from V and 7 bases from J, the junction contained 6 bases not matched to a gene. The CDR3 loop spans 15 amino acids. The CDR3 region is CASSFRDRGGQPQHF. CDR3 in DNA: TGTGCCAGCAGCTTCCGGGACAGGGGTGGACAGCCCCAGCATTTT.

This clone was picked up a small number of times. V usage is TRBV7-8 and J usage is TRBJ2-2; tentative D call: TRBD1 (8 bases). CDR1 SGHVS and CDR2 FQNEAQ come from the germline V gene. The CDR3 totals 18 residues. Trimming took off 5 bases at V and 1 base at J, with 20 bases between the two ends. CDR3 DNA: TGTGCCAGCAGCCTGAGGGGGGGTGGGACAGGGAACACCGGGGAGCTGTTTTTT. It encodes CASSLRGGGTGNTGELFF. The whole variable domain, remainder taken from reference TRBV7-8 and TRBJ2-2, is GAGVSQSPRYKVAKRGQDVALRCDPISGHVSLFWYQQALGQGPEFLTYFQNEAQLDKSGLPSDRFFAERPEGSVSTLKIQRTQQEDSAVYLCASSLRGGGTGNTGELFFGEGSRLTVL.